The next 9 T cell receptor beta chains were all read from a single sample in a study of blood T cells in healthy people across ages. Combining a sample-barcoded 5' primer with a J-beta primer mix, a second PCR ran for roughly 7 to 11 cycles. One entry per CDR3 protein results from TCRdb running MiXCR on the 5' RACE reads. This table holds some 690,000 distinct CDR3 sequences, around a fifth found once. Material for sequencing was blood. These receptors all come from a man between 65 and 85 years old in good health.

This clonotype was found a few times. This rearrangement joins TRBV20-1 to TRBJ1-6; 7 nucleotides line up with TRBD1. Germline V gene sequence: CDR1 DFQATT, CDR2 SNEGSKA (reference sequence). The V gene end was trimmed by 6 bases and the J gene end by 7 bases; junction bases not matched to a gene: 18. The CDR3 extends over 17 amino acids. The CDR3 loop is CSAIQGGQTGLNSPLHF. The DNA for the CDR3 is TGCAGTGCCATACAGGGCGGACAGACAGGGTTGAATTCACCCCTCCACTTT.

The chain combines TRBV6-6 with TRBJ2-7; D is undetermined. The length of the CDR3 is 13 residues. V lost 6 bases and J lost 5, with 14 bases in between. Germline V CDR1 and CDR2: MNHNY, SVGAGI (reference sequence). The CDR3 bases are TGTGCCAGCAGCCCCCTACAGACCCACGAGCAGTACTTC. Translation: CASSPLQTHEQYF.

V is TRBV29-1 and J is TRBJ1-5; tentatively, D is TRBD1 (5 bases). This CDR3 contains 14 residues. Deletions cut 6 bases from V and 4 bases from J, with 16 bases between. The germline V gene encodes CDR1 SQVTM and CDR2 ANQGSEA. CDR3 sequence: CSVGNWQGNQPQHF. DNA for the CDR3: TGCAGCGTGGGAAATTGGCAGGGAAATCAGCCCCAGCATTTT.

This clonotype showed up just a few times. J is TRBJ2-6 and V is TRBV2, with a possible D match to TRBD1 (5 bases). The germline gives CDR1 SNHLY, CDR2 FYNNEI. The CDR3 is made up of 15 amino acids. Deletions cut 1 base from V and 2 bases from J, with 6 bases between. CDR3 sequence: CASSEEGAGANVLTF. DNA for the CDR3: TGTGCCAGCAGTGAAGAAGGGGCTGGGGCCAACGTCCTGACTTTC.

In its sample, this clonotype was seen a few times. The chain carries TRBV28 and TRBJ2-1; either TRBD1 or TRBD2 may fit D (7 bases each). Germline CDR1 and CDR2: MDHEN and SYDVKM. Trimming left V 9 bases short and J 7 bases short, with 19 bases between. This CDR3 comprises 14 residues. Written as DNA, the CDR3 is TGTGCCAGTACGGGGAGGGGGCGGTATAATGAGCAGTTCTTC. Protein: CASTGRGRYNEQFF.

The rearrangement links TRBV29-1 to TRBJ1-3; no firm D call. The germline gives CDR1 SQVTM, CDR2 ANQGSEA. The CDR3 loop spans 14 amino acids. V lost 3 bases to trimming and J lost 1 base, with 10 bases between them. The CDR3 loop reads CSVDALRSGNTIYF. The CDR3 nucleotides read TGCAGCGTTGACGCGCTGCGGTCTGGAAACACCATATATTTT.

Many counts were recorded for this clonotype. CDR3 residues: CASSQSSGVWAQYF. DNA of the CDR3: TGTGCCAGCAGCCAATCATCCGGCGTTTGGGCCCAGTACTTC. This sequence joins TRBV14 and TRBJ2-5; no clear D gene. V was trimmed by 2 bases and J by 9 bases, leaving 16 bases between them. CDR3 size: 14 residues. Germline CDR1 reads SGHDN; CDR2 reads FVKESK.

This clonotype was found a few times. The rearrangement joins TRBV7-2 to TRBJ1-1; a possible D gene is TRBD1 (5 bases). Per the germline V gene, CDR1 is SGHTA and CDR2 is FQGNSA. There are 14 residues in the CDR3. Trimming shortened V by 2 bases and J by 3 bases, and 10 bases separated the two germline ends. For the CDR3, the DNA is TGTGCCAGCAGCTTATTCCGGGACGACACTGAAGCTTTCTTT. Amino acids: CASSLFRDDTEAFF.

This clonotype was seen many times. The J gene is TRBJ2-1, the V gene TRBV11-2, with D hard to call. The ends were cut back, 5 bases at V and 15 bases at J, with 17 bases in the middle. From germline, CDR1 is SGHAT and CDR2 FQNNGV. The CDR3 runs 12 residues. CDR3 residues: CASSQSGVFSFF. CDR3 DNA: TGTGCCAGCAGCCAGTCGGGCGTTTTTTCGTTCTTC.